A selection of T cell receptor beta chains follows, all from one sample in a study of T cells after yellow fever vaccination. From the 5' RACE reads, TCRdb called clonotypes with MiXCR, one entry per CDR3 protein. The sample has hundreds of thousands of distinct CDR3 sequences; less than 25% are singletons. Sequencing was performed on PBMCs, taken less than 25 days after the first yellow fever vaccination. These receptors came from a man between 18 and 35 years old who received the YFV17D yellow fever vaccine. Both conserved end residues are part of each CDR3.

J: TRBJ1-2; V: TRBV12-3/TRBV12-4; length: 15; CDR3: CASTGRGGYGYGYTF
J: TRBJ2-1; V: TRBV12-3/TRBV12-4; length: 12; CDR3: CASILRGNEQFF
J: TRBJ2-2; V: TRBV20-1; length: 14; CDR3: CSASAGTNTGELFF
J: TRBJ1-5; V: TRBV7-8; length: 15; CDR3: CASSLSVHSNQPQHF
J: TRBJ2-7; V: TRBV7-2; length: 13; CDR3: CASSFRQVSEQYF
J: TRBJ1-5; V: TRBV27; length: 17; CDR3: CASGSFTGTGSNQPQHF
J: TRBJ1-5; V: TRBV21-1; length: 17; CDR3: CASSKEDSIGLNQPQHF
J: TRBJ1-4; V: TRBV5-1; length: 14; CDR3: CASSLPGYNEKLFF
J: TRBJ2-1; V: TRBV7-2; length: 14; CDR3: CASRQSGSYNEQFF
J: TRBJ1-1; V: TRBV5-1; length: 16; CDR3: CASSRRAAVMNTEAFF
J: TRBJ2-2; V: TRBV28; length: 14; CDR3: CASSSAGITGELFF
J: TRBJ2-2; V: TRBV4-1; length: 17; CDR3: CASSQGWDGLVTGELFF
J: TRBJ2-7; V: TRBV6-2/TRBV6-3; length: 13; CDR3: CASTGLADYEQYF
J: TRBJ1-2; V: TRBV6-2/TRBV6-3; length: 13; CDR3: CASTRPTDYGYTF
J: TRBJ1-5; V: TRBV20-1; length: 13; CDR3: CSAERDRNQPQHF
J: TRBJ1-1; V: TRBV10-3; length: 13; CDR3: CAISVTDGTEAFF
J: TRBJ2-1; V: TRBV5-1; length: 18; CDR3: CASSLAWGGGAPYNEQFF
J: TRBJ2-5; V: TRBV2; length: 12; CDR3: CASSKPGETQYF
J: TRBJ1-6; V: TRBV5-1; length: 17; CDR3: CASSLEGSGRGHSPLHF
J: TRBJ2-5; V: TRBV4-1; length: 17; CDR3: CASSQIGRYRLEETQYF
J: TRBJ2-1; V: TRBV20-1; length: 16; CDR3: CSARAQTSGGYNEQFF
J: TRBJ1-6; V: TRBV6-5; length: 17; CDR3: CASSSVYGGGNNSPLHF
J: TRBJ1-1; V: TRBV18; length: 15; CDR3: CASSPVGPRNTEAFF
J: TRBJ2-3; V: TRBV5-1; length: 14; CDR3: CASRRASGEDTQYF
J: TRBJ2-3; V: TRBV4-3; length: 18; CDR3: CASSQDLRAGGLADTQYF
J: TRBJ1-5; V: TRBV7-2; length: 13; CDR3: CASSFDREQPQHF
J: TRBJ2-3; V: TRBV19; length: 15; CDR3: CASSIAGGRADTQYF
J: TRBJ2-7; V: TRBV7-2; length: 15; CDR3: CASSLSWRGLNEQYF
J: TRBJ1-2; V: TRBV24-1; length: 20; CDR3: CATGPRRNLWDRGSPYGYTF
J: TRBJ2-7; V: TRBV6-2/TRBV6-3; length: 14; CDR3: CASSKRAISYEQYF
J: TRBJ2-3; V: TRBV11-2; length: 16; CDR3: CASSPQLDPRGDTQYF
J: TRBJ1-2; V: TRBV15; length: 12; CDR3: CATSGANYGYTF
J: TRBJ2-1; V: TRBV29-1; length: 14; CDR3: CSVTGQGAYNEQFF
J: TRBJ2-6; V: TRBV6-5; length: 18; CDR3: CASSYLSLFSAGANVLTF
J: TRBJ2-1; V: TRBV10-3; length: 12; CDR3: CAISPGTGEQFF
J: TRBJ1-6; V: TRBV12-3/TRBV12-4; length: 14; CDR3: CASSFRQGGSPLHF
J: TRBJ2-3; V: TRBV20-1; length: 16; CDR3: CCASERERGYTDTQYF
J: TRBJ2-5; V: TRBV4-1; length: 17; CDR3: CASSSRTSGEIQETQYF
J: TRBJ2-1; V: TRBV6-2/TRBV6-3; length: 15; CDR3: CASSYSGASYNEQFF
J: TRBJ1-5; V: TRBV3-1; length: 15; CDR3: CASSPRVDGNQPQHF
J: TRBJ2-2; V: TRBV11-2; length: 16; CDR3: CASRSLSGAQSGELFF
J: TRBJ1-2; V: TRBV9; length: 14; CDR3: CASSGTGGSYGYTF
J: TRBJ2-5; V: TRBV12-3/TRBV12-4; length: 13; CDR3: CASSPSGELAQYF
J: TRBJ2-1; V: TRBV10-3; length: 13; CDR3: CAISGGEYNEQFF
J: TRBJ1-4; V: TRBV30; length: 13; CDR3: CAWSGQGNEKLFF
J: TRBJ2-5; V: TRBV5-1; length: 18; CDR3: CASSSQAVVRGASETQYF
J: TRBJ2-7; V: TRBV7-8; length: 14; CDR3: CASSLTGLGRVQYF
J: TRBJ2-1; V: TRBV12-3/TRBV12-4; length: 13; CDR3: CASSLRGGYEQFF
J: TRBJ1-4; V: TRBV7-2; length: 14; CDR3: CASSSDRGEEKLFF
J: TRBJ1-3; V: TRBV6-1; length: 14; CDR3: CASSERFSGNTIYF
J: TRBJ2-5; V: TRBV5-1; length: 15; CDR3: CASSRRGAVQETQYF
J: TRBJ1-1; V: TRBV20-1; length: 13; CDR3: CSASEPWNTEAFF
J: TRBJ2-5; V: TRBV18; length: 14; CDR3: CASSPKVLSETQYF
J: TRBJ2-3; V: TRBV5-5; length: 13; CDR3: CASHGGTADTQYF
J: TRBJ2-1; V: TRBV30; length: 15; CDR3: CAWSVGHGGYNEQFF
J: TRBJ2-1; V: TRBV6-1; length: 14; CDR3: CASSRDRGGNEQFF
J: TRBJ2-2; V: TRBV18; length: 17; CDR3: CASSPDGQGTNTGELFF
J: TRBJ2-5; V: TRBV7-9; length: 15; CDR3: CASSPLGRGIETQYF
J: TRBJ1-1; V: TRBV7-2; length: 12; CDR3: CASSPAREEAFF